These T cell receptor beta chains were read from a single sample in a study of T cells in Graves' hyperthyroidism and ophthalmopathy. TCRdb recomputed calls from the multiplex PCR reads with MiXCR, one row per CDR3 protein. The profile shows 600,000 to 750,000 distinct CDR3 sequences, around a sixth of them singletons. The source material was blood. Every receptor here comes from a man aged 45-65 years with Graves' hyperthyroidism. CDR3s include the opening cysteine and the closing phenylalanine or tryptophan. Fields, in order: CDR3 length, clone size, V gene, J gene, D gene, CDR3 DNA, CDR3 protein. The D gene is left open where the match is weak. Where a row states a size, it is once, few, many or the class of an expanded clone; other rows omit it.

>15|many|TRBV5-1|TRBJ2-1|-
TGCGCCAGCAGCCCGGGACTGAGATCCTACAATGAGCAGTTCTTC
CASSPGLRSYNEQFF
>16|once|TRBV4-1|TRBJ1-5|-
TGCGCCAGCAGCCAAGAGGGCCGGTGGGGCAATCAGCCCCAGCATTTT
CASSQEGRWGNQPQHF
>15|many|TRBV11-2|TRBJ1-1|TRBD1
TGTGCCAGCAGCTTAAACAGGGGGCCAAACACTGAAGCTTTCTTT
CASSLNRGPNTEAFF
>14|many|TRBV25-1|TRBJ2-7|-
TGTGCCAGCAGTGAATCGAGCCTTAGGGGCGAGCAGTACTTC
CASSESSLRGEQYF
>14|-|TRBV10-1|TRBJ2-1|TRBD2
TGCGCCAGCAGTGCGGGCGGGAGCATGGATGAGCAGTTCTTC
CASSAGGSMDEQFF
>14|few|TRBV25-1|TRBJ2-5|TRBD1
TGTGCCAGCAGTGAATACGACAGGGGAAAGACCCAGTACTTC
CASSEYDRGKTQYF
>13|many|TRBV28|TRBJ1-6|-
TGTGCCAGCACTTTAGACCTTAATTCACCCCTCCACTTT
CASTLDLNSPLHF
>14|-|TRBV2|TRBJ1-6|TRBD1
TGTGCCAGCAGTCCCCTAGGGGGCAGGTCACCCCTCCACTTT
CASSPLGGRSPLHF
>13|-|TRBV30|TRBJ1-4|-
TGTGCCTGGAGTGTATCACGTAACAAAGGACTGTTTTTT
CAWSVSRNKGLFF
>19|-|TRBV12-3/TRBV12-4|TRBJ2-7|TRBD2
TGTGCCAGCAGCCAACGAGGACTAGCGGGAGGCCGACCAACCTACGAGCAGTACTTC
CASSQRGLAGGRPTYEQYF
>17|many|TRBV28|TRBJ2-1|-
TGTGCCAGCAGTATCCATTGGGCCAGGAGAACCTACAATGAGCAGTTCTTC
CASSIHWARRTYNEQFF
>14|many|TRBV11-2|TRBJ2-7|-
TGTGCCAGCAGCTTAGGGAATACCCTACGGGAGCAGTACTTC
CASSLGNTLREQYF
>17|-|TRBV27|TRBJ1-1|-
TGTGCCAGCAGTGCCCGTACGGCAGGGGTTCACGGAACTGAAGCTTTCTTT
CASSARTAGVHGTEAFF
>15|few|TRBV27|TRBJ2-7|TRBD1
TGTGCCAGCAGTTCTGCCGGGACAGGGGGAGAGCAGCAGTACTTC
CASSSAGTGGEQQYF
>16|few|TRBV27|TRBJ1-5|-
TGTGCCAGCAGTCTCCGACCCACAGGGTACGGTCAGCCCCAGCATTTT
CASSLRPTGYGQPQHF
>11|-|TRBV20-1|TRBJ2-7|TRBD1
TGCAGTGCCCAAGACAGGGGCGAGCAGTACTTC
CSAQDRGEQYF
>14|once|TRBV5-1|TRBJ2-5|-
TGCGCCAGCAGCCTAGGGGGTGGAGATGAGACCCAGTACTTC
CASSLGGGDETQYF
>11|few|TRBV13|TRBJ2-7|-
TGTGCCAGCAGCTTTCTCTCAGGGCAGTACTTC
CASSFLSGQYF
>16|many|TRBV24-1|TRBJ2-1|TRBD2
TGTGCCACCAGTGAGACAAGCGGGAAGGTCTACAATGAGCAGTTCTTC
CATSETSGKVYNEQFF
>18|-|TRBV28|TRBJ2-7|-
TGTGCCAGCAGTTTGTTTCGGGTCTCGAGACGTAACTCCTACGAGCAGTACTTC
CASSLFRVSRRNSYEQYF
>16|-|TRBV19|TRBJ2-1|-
TGTGCCAGTAGTATACCTGCCGGGTCGGTATCCAATGAGCAGTTCTTC
CASSIPAGSVSNEQFF
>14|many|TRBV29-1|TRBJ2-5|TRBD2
TGCAGCGTTGATGGGGAAGCGGGAGCGGAGACCCAGTACTTC
CSVDGEAGAETQYF
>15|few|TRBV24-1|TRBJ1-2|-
TGTGCCACCAGTGATCCCGGGACGCAAGACTATGGCTACACCTTC
CATSDPGTQDYGYTF
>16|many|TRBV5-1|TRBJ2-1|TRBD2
TGCGCCAGCAGCGGATTTACTAGCGGGAGTGGCAATGAGCAGTTCTTC
CASSGFTSGSGNEQFF
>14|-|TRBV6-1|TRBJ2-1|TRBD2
TGTGCCAGCAGGATAACTAGCGGGAGCAATGAGCAGTTCTTC
CASRITSGSNEQFF
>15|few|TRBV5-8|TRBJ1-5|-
TGTGCCAGCAGCGGGGGGGATGGGCGAAATCAGCCCCAGCATTTT
CASSGGDGRNQPQHF
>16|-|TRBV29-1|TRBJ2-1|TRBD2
TGCAGCGTTGAGGGGGGACTAGCGGAGCCCCGGTATGAGCAGTTCTTC
CSVEGGLAEPRYEQFF
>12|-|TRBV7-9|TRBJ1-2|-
TGTGCCAACAGCCGCGGGGACTATGGCTACACCTTC
CANSRGDYGYTF
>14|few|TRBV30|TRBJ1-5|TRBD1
TGTGCCTGGAGACGGACAGGGAACAATCAGCCCCAGCATTTT
CAWRRTGNNQPQHF
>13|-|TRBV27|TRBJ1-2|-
TGTGCCAGCAGTTGGACGAGGGGCGTAGGCTACACCTTC
CASSWTRGVGYTF
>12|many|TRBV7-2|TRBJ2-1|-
TGTGCCAGCAGCTTAGAGTGGGGAGAGCAGTTCTTC
CASSLEWGEQFF
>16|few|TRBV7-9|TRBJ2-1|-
TGTGCCAGCAGCTTAGCCGGCGGACCCTCCTACAATGAGCAGTTCTTC
CASSLAGGPSYNEQFF
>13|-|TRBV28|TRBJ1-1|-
TGTGCCAGCAACCTGAACACGAACACTGAAGCTTTCTTT
CASNLNTNTEAFF